The 18 T cell receptor beta chains below all came from one sample that was sequenced in a study of cytomegalovirus exposure and HLA in healthy donors. Researchers ran the PCR with 60 Vbeta and 13 Jbeta primers. The protocol was immunoSEQ multiplex PCR, while the TCRdb copy is restricted to in-frame clones and leaves out a portion. This table has fewer than 200,000 clones, 70% to 90% appearing once. The specimen was PBMCs. Source of these receptors: a man aged 30-40 years in good health and CMV-seropositive.

The chain is built from TRBV7-3 and TRBJ2-1, with TRBD1 identical over 9 bases. The germline V gene encodes CDR1 SGHTA and CDR2 FQGTGA. Trimming took 2 bases from V and 4 from J; bases not matched to a gene: 6. This CDR3 has 16 amino acids. CDR3 DNA sequence: TGTGCCAGCAGCTTAGTCGGACAGGGGTCGTACAATGAGCAGTTCTTC. Translating gives CASSLVGQGSYNEQFF.

This sequence joins TRBV4-3 and TRBJ1-2, with no clear D. CDR3 length equals 15 residues. V was cut by 0 bases and J by 3 bases, with 11 bases left in between. Germline assignment: CDR1 LGHNA and CDR2 YSLEER. CDR3 nucleotide sequence: TGCGCCAGCAGCCAAGATTTTACCAGTGACTATGGCTACACCTTC. Its translation: CASSQDFTSDYGYTF.

This chain connects TRBV20-1 to TRBJ2-5; D call uncertain. The CDR3 length is 11 residues. Per germline, CDR1 DFQATT and CDR2 SNEGSKA (reference sequence). With 6 bases removed from V and 5 bases from J, the gap between germline ends came to 10 bases. CDR3 loop: CSAMLGETQYF. The CDR3 coding sequence is TGCAGTGCAATGCTCGGGGAGACCCAGTACTTC.

The CDR3 DNA reads TGTGCCAGCAGCCCCTCTAGGGATACGCAGTATTTT. This sequence encodes CASSPSRDTQYF. This chain joins TRBV11-3 and TRBJ2-3, with D uncertain. Germline CDR1 and CDR2: SGHNT and YENEEA. Between the trimmed V and J ends, which lost 5 bases and 6 bases, there was a span of 9 bases. The CDR3 loop spans 12 amino acids.

The chain carries TRBV7-2 and TRBJ1-5, with D perhaps TRBD1 (5 bases). CDR3 length: 16 amino acids. V was trimmed by 3 bases and J by 1 base, leaving 13 bases between them. From germline, CDR1 is SGHTA and CDR2 FQGNSA. The CDR3 is CASSFFQGGSNQPQHF. CDR3 DNA: TGTGCCAGCAGCTTTTTTCAGGGTGGGAGCAATCAGCCCCAGCATTTT.

This clone was counted once. The V call is TRBV27, the J call TRBJ1-5, with D possibly TRBD1 on 5 matching bases. The CDR3 is 14 residues long. In germline, CDR1 is MNHEY, CDR2 SMNVEV (reference sequence). The V end lost 6 bases, the J end lost 3 bases, and 12 bases lay between the germline ends. This CDR3 is CASRATGFNQPQHF. The CDR3 DNA is TGTGCCAGCAGGGCTACAGGATTCAATCAGCCCCAGCATTTT.

The genes are TRBV18 and TRBJ1-5, with 9 bases matching TRBD1. Germline CDR1 reads KGHSH; CDR2 reads LQKENI. With 0 bases clipped from V and 6 bases from J, the junction kept 3 bases outside the gene matches. The CDR3 is 15 amino acids. The CDR3 DNA follows: TGTGCCAGCTCACCACCGGGACAGGGTTTTCAGCCCCAGCATTTT. Translating it yields CASSPPGQGFQPQHF. Supplemented by reference TRBV18 and TRBJ1-5, the full variable domain reads NAGVMQNPRHLVRRRGQEARLRCSPMKGHSHVYWYRQLPEEGLKFMVYLQKENIIDESGMPKERFSAEFPKEGPSILRIQQVVRGDSAAYFCASSPPGQGFQPQHFGDGTRLSIL.

The chain couples TRBV5-1 to TRBJ1-1; D call uncertain. Between the trimmed V and J ends, which lost 0 bases and 7 bases, there was a span of 10 bases. Germline CDR1 SGHRS, CDR2 YFSETQ. The CDR3 runs to 13 residues. CDR3: CASSLAKPGEAFF. As DNA, the CDR3 is TGCGCCAGCAGCTTGGCTAAACCGGGTGAAGCTTTCTTT. Looking up the rest from reference TRBV5-1 and TRBJ1-1 gives the full variable domain: KAGVTQTPRYLIKTRGQQVTLSCSPISGHRSVSWYQQTPGQGLQFLFEYFSETQRNKGNFPGRFSGRQFSNSRSEMNVSTLELGDSALYLCASSLAKPGEAFFGQGTRLTVV.

The chain joins TRBV6-6 to TRBJ1-2, with 8 bases fitting TRBD1. This CDR3 has 14 amino acids. The germline gives CDR1 MNHNY, CDR2 SVGAGI (reference sequence). V was pared by 2 bases and J by 2 bases, with 1 base of the junction left unmatched. CDR3 residues: CASSYGDRNYGYTF. CDR3 DNA sequence: TGTGCCAGCAGTTACGGGGACAGGAACTATGGCTACACCTTC.

The chain has TRBV2 and TRBJ2-2; D possibly corresponds to TRBD1 (5 bases). With 3 bases removed from V and 3 bases from J, the gap between germline ends came to 17 bases. The CDR3 length is 17 residues. Germline CDR1 and CDR2: SNHLY and FYNNEI. The CDR3 DNA follows: TGTGCCAGCAGTGACTCCCGGGCCCAAGGGGACACCGGGGAGCTGTTTTTT. As protein: CASSDSRAQGDTGELFF.

This clone showed up just once. The rearrangement links TRBV11-3 to TRBJ2-7, with TRBD1 as a possible D gene (5 bases). The V end was cut by 5 bases, the J end by 3 bases, with 8 bases between. CDR1 is SGHNT, CDR2 YENEEA, per germline. There are 12 residues in the CDR3. The chain's CDR3 is CASSARDYEQYV. CDR3 DNA sequence: TGTGCCAGCAGCGCCAGGGACTACGAGCAGTACGTC.

This chain connects TRBV6-4 to TRBJ2-3, with 9 bases matching TRBD2. Germline V gene data show CDR1 as MRHNA and CDR2 as SNTAGT. The CDR3 covers 13 residues. V gave up 7 bases and J gave up 2 bases; unmatched junction bases: 1. The CDR3 DNA follows: TGTGCCAGCACGGGACTAGCCACAGATACGCAGTATTTT. Translating gives CASTGLATDTQYF.

The rearrangement links TRBV19 to TRBJ1-1; D remains ambiguous. This CDR3 is built from 14 residues. The ends were cut back, 7 bases at V and 1 base at J, with 13 bases in the middle. In germline, CDR1 is LNHDA, CDR2 SQIVND (reference sequence). The CDR3 DNA reads as TGTGCCAGTAAGCCGGAGTCTTCGAACACTGAAGCTTTCTTT. It yields the protein CASKPESSNTEAFF. Full variable domain (missing parts from reference TRBV19 and TRBJ1-1): DGGITQSPKYLFRKEGQNVTLSCEQNLNHDAMYWYRQDPGQGLRLIYYSQIVNDFQKGDIAEGYSVSREKKESFPLTVTSAQKNPTAFYLCASKPESSNTEAFFGQGTRLTVV.

The rearrangement links TRBV6-5 to TRBJ2-3; 8 nucleotides agree with TRBD2. The CDR3 totals 15 residues. Germline V gene lookup returns CDR1 MNHEY and CDR2 SVGAGI. V lost 6 bases, J lost 3 bases, and 8 bases stayed unmatched. The CDR3 loop reads CASSRTSGETDTQYF. The CDR3 nucleotides are TGTGCCAGCAGCCGCACTAGCGGAGAGACAGATACGCAGTATTTT.

The chain uses TRBV12-5 and TRBJ1-2, with a tentative D call TRBD1 (6 bases). V was shortened by 4 bases and J by 8 bases, with 14 bases between the two germline ends. This CDR3 comprises 13 residues. The V gene's germline CDR1 is LGHNT and CDR2 FRNRAP. Here the CDR3 reads CASGYTGQRGYTF. CDR3 nucleotide sequence: TGTGCTAGTGGTTATACAGGACAGAGGGGCTACACCTTC.

The rearrangement joins TRBV18 to TRBJ2-7, with D possibly TRBD2 on 5 matching bases. This CDR3 comprises 12 residues. Trimming took off 4 bases at V and 4 bases at J, with 8 bases between the two ends. The germline V gene has CDR1 KGHSH and CDR2 LQKENI. In nucleotides, the CDR3 is TGTGCCAGCTCACACGGGGATTACGAGCAGTACGTC. It is translated as CASSHGDYEQYV.

This clone was counted between two and nine times. V and J are TRBV6-6 and TRBJ2-7, with 8 bases aligning to TRBD1. The V gene end was trimmed by 2 bases and the J gene end by 2 bases; junction bases not matched to a gene: 5. CDR1 is MNHNY, CDR2 SVGAGI, per germline (reference sequence). CDR3 length: 15 amino acids. The DNA of the CDR3 is TGTGCCAGCAGTTACGGACAGGGAAGGACCTACGAGCAGTACTTC. Encoded protein: CASSYGQGRTYEQYF.

The chain carries TRBV5-1 and TRBJ2-5; D not resolved. V was clipped by 0 bases and J by 1 base, with 10 bases between them. This CDR3 has 15 residues. Germline CDR1 and CDR2: SGHRS and YFSETQ. The DNA of the CDR3 is TGCGCCAGCAGCTTGGATTCTGGGCCCCAAGAGACCCAGTACTTC. It translates to CASSLDSGPQETQYF.